These T cell receptor beta chains were read from a single sample in a study of blood T cell repertoires in COVID-19. TCRdb's copy holds only in-frame clones and misses some; the assay was immunoSEQ multiplex PCR. The top ten clones hold about 0.89% of a sample with 85,000 to 130,000 clones, roughly 92% of them seen once. Material: peripheral blood. The source of these receptors is a man aged 55 to 70 with acute or convalescent COVID-19. The CDR3 runs from the conserved cysteine through the conserved F or W. The order of the fields is D gene, J gene, clone size, V gene, CDR3 DNA, CDR3 protein. The D gene is left open where the match is weak. Rows may omit the clone size; those that give it use once, few, many or a size class.

TRBD1,TRBJ2-3,-,TRBV5-1,TGCGCCAGCAGCACCAAAATATCGGGACAGGGCACAGATACGCAGTATTTT,CASSTKISGQGTDTQYF
-,TRBJ1-2,-,TRBV3-1/TRBV3-2,TGTGCCAGCAGTAGGACTGCAGCTAACTATGGCTACACCTTC,CASSRTAANYGYTF
TRBD2,TRBJ2-5,-,TRBV9,TGTGCCAGCAGCGTAGGAGCAGCGGGAGATGGTGAGACCCAGTACTTC,CASSVGAAGDGETQYF
-,TRBJ1-1,-,TRBV29-1,TGCAGCGTTGGGGAGGGTTTGACTGAAGCTTTCTTT,CSVGEGLTEAFF
TRBD2,TRBJ2-1,-,TRBV30,TGTGCCTGGAGTCTCAAATTCGGGGGGAGGGATTACAATGAGCAGTTCTTC,CAWSLKFGGRDYNEQFF
TRBD2,TRBJ2-1,-,TRBV27,TGTGCCAGCAGGACAACTAGCGGATGGTCTGGTGAGCAGTTCTTC,CASRTTSGWSGEQFF
-,TRBJ2-1,once,TRBV6-1,TGTGCCAGCAGTGAAGGGCCGGGTACCCACAATGAGCAGTTCTTC,CASSEGPGTHNEQFF
TRBD2,TRBJ2-5,-,TRBV5-1,TGCGCCAGCAGCTTGACTAGCGGGAGTCAAGAGACCCAGTACTTC,CASSLTSGSQETQYF
TRBD2,TRBJ2-3,-,TRBV5-1,TGCGCCAGCAGCCCCGGACTAGGGATTGAGGCTGGAGATACGCAGTATTTT,CASSPGLGIEAGDTQYF
TRBD1,TRBJ2-7,once,TRBV19,TGTGCCAGTAGGCTTACCTGGACAGGGGGGTCCTACGAGCAGTACTTC,CASRLTWTGGSYEQYF
-,TRBJ1-5,-,TRBV6-5,TGTGCCAGCTCCCTCGAGGGTAATAGCAATCAGCCCCAGCATTTT,CASSLEGNSNQPQHF
-,TRBJ2-7,once,TRBV6-4,TGTGCCAGCAGTGACGCCCGGGAGCAGTACTTC,CASSDAREQYF
TRBD1,TRBJ1-5,-,TRBV28,TGTGCCAGCAGTCCGAGGACAGGGGGCGGTCAGCCCCAGCATTTT,CASSPRTGGGQPQHF
-,TRBJ1-3,-,TRBV14,TGTGCCAGCAGCCTCGGGTCCGGAAACACCATATATTTT,CASSLGSGNTIYF
-,TRBJ1-1,-,TRBV28,TGTGCCAGCAGTTTAAAGTTAAACAGGCTCCCTTCCGCTTTCTTT,CASSLKLNRLPSAFF
-,TRBJ2-1,-,TRBV5-4,TGTGCCAGCAGCTTGGTGGGGGGAAGCTCCTACAATGAGCAGTTCTTC,CASSLVGGSSYNEQFF
-,TRBJ1-1,-,TRBV28,TGTGCCAGCAGCACGACGGCGAGGTCTAGCACTGAAGCTTTCTTT,CASSTTARSSTEAFF
TRBD1,TRBJ1-3,-,TRBV6-1,TGTGCCAGCAGTCCACGACAGGGGAATGGAAACACCATATATTTT,CASSPRQGNGNTIYF
-,TRBJ2-7,-,TRBV7-9,TGTGCCAGCAGCTCGGACGCGGGTAGCTCCTACGAGCAGTACTTC,CASSSDAGSSYEQYF
TRBD2,TRBJ2-3,-,TRBV7-9,TGTGCCAGCAGCCCCTCGGGACTAGCGGGAGGGCCGAGCACAGATACGCAGTATTTT,CASSPSGLAGGPSTDTQYF
TRBD2,TRBJ2-6,-,TRBV5-6,TGTGCCAGCAGCCGAACTAGCGGGAGGGCCTCTGGGGCCAACGTCCTGACTTTC,CASSRTSGRASGANVLTF
TRBD2,TRBJ2-1,once,TRBV5-4,TGTGCCAGCAGCCAGAGGACTAGCGGGAAGGAGGAGCAGTTCTTC,CASSQRTSGKEEQFF
-,TRBJ1-2,-,TRBV11-2,TGTGCCAGCAGTCCTAACAGGGTAGGCTACACCTTC,CASSPNRVGYTF
TRBD2,TRBJ2-3,-,TRBV2,TGTGCCAGCAGTCAAGAGAGCGGGATAAGCACAGATACGCAGTATTTT,CASSQESGISTDTQYF
TRBD1,TRBJ2-7,-,TRBV6-5,TGTGCCAGTAAGGGACAGCCCTACGAGCAGTACTTC,CASKGQPYEQYF
-,TRBJ2-1,-,TRBV6-1,TGTGCCAGCAGTGAAGATGGGGGCCACAATGAGCAGTTCTTC,CASSEDGGHNEQFF
-,TRBJ1-4,-,TRBV28,TGTGCCAGCAGTTTAAGGGCAGGGCTTCAGGAAAAACTGTTTTTT,CASSLRAGLQEKLFF
TRBD1,TRBJ1-2,-,TRBV5-1,TGCGCCAGCAGCTTGGGGGTCCCGGGACAGGACTATGGCTACACCTTC,CASSLGVPGQDYGYTF
-,TRBJ2-7,-,TRBV6-5,TGTGCCAGCAGGTCTACAGCCTACGAGCAGTACTTC,CASRSTAYEQYF
-,TRBJ2-2,-,TRBV24-1,TGTGCCACCAGTGGCGGGCCAAGCACCGGGGAGCTGTTTTTT,CATSGGPSTGELFF
TRBD2,TRBJ2-7,-,TRBV5-8,TGTGCCAGCAGCTCCCCGGGCCCGGGGGGCTACGAGCAGTACTTC,CASSSPGPGGYEQYF
-,TRBJ1-5,-,TRBV27,TGTGCCAGCAGTTCCGCAGGGGTTGGCAATCAGCCCCAGCATTTT,CASSSAGVGNQPQHF
-,TRBJ2-7,-,TRBV29-1,TGCAGCGTGGGAGGAACAGTTGGGAGCGGTTCAGCCTACGAGCAGTACTTC,CSVGGTVGSGSAYEQYF
-,TRBJ1-5,few,TRBV24-1,TGTGCCACCAGTGATCCACGGGCAGGGGATAATCAGCCCCAGCATTTT,CATSDPRAGDNQPQHF
-,TRBJ1-1,-,TRBV21-1,TGTGCCAGCAGCAAACCTCAGGTCAGGGGTAAGAACACTGAAGCTTTCTTT,CASSKPQVRGKNTEAFF
-,TRBJ2-7,-,TRBV6-6,TGTGCCAGCAGTTACAGACAGGCTGCCTACGAGCAGTACTTC,CASSYRQAAYEQYF
TRBD1,TRBJ2-5,-,TRBV5-1,TGCGCCAGCAGCTTGGAAACAGGGGGGGAGACCCAGTACTTC,CASSLETGGETQYF
-,TRBJ1-5,few,TRBV14,TGTGCCAGCAGCCAAGATTGGGGGGGACCCCAGCATTTT,CASSQDWGGPQHF
-,TRBJ2-5,-,TRBV6-5,TGTGCCAGCAGTTACGGGCAGGTGGAGACCCAGTACTTC,CASSYGQVETQYF
-,TRBJ1-5,once,TRBV2,TGTGCCAGCAGAGAGGAGACCATCGGCAATCAGCCCCAGCATTTT,CASREETIGNQPQHF
TRBD2,TRBJ2-3,-,TRBV24-1,TGTGCCACCAGTGCGGATCACTCTAGCGGGAACTCAGATACGCAGTATTTT,CATSADHSSGNSDTQYF
-,TRBJ1-6,-,TRBV2,TGTGCCAGCAGTGTTACAGTCCCGAATAATTCACCCCTCCACTTT,CASSVTVPNNSPLHF
TRBD1,TRBJ2-5,-,TRBV5-4,TGTGCCAGCAGCTTGGACCCAGGGGGCCAAGAGACCCAGTACTTC,CASSLDPGGQETQYF
TRBD1,TRBJ1-4,-,TRBV6-6,TGTGCCAGCCAGACAGGGGGCCATGAAAAACTGTTTTTT,CASQTGGHEKLFF
TRBD1,TRBJ2-4,-,TRBV5-1,TGCGCCAGCAGTCCCGACAGGGGGGCAGCCCCTCAGTACTTC,CASSPDRGAAPQYF
TRBD1,TRBJ1-6,-,TRBV2,TGTGCCAGCAGGCGGACAGGCGTTAATTCACCCCTCCACTTT,CASRRTGVNSPLHF
TRBD2,TRBJ2-3,-,TRBV3-1/TRBV3-2,TGTGCCAGCAGCGGAGGGACTAGCGGGAGTCCAGATACGCAGTATTTT,CASSGGTSGSPDTQYF
TRBD1,TRBJ2-3,-,TRBV5-4,TGTGCCAGCAGGCCACAGGGGGCGCGTGCAGATACGCAGTATTTT,CASRPQGARADTQYF
-,TRBJ2-3,-,TRBV30,TGTGCCTGGGGGGTCGGCGACTATAACACAGATACGCAGTATTTT,CAWGVGDYNTDTQYF
-,TRBJ2-3,-,TRBV27,TGTGCCAGCAGTTTTGGAGCTGGCACAGATACGCAGTATTTT,CASSFGAGTDTQYF
-,TRBJ2-3,-,TRBV3-1/TRBV3-2,TGTGCCAGCAGTCCAGATTCTAGGGGTACGCAGTATTTT,CASSPDSRGTQYF
TRBD2,TRBJ2-3,-,TRBV3-1/TRBV3-2,TGTGCCAGCAGAATGGGACTAGCGGGAGGGGATACGCAGTATTTT,CASRMGLAGGDTQYF